This entry describes one T cell receptor (beta chain). TCR beta sequencing covered blood CD8+ and CD4+ T cells. The individuals used as controls were healthy donors who had been matched for both age and sex. This sample was included in a study of CD8 T cells in Susac syndrome. cDNA came from 0.5 to 1 ug RNA primed by random hexamers. The CDR3 of TCR beta was amplified by immunoSEQ multiplex PCR across 54 Vbeta and 13 Jbeta. Via MiXCR, TCRdb re-called the immunoSEQ multiplex PCR reads, giving one row per CDR3 protein. Of fewer than 150,000 distinct CDR3 sequences in the sample, roughly 95% were seen once. The sample consisted of CD4+ T cells from PBMCs. The TCR comes from a human donor in good health.

This CDR3 is CASSQDWGYYGYTF. DNA of the CDR3: TGTGCCAGCAGCCAAGACTGGGGGTACTATGGCTACACCTTC. The gene calls are TRBV3-1 and TRBJ1-2; perhaps TRBD1 as D (5 bases). The CDR3 totals 14 residues. Germline V gives CDR1 LGHDT, CDR2 YNNKEL (reference sequence). The V end lost 0 bases, the J end lost 3 bases, and 8 bases lay between the germline ends.